This TCR beta chain was found in a study of T cell responses to AZD1222 COVID-19 vaccine. Across the whole study: Second-dose groups at about 4 or about 12 weeks were pooled.

Whole-study findings and limits: Donors were largely white British and mainly female; clonal diversity was possibly underestimated. Two AZD1222 doses significantly raised spike-specific TCR breadth and depth over controls.

Clones were sequenced by immunoSEQ multiplex PCR, and TCRdb holds only the in-frame ones, with some missing. There are about 120,000 clones in the sample; around 92% occur only once, and 11% to 15% lies in the top ten. Remarks on this clone: What it binds is unknown.

The sequencing used peripheral blood, collected on day 0 of AZD1222 vaccination. The origin of this receptor is an adult in good health.

The CDR3 loop is CASSPFPGQGYYEQYF. The CDR3 nucleotides read TGTGCCAGTAGTCCTTTCCCTGGACAGGGTTACTACGAGCAGTACTTC. The J gene is TRBJ2-7, the V gene TRBV19, with 8 positions matching TRBD1. Germline V gives CDR1 LNHDA, CDR2 SQIVND (reference sequence). The CDR3 runs to 16 residues. V lost 5 bases, J lost 3 bases, and 12 bases stayed unmatched.